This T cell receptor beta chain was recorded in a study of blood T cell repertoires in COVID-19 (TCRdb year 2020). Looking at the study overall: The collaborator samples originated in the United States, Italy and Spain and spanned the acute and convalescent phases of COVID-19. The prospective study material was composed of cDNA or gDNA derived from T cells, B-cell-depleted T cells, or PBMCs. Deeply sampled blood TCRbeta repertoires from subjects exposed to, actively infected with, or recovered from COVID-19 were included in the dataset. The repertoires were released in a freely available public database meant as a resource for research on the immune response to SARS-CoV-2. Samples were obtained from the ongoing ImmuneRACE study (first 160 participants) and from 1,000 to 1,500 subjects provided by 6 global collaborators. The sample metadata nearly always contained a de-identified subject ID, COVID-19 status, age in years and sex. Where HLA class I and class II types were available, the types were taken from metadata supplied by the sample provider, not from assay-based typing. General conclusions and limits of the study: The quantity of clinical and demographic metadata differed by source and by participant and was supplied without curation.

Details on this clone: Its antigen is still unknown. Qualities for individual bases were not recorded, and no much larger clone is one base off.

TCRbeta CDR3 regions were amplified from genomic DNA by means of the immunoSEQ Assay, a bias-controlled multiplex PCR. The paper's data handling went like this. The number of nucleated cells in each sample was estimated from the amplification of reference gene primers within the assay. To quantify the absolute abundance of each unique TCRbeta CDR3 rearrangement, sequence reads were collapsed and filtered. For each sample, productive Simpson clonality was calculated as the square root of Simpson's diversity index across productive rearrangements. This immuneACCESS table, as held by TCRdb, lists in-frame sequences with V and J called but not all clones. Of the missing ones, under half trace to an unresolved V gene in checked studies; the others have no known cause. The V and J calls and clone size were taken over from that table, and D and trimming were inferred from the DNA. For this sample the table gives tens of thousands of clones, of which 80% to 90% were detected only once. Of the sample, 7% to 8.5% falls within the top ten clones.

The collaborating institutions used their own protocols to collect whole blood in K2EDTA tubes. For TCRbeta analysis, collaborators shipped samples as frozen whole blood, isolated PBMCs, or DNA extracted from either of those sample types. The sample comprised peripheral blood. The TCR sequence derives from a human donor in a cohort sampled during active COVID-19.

CDR3 protein: CSVEEGQRGNIQYF. The nucleotides read TGCAGCGTTGAAGAGGGACAGCGAGGGAACATTCAGTACTTC. The sequence links TRBV29-1 to TRBJ2-4, with 7 central nucleotides matching TRBD1. Including the terminal cysteine and phenylalanine, the CDR3 comprises 14 residues. Only CDR3 DNA remains: 42 bases, in frame from the first base. CDR1 and CDR2 (SQVTM, ANQGSEA) derive from the germline V gene. The junction shows trimming of 0 bases on V and 7 bases on J, and the gene matches do not reach 6 bases of it.